Listed here are 23 T cell receptor beta chains from one sample, sequenced in a study of siplizumab effects on memory and regulatory T cells. Using immunoSEQ multiplex PCR, the repertoire was profiled, and TCRdb retains in-frame clones only, with some absent. This table holds 85,000 to 130,000 clones, 90% to 95% found once. The specimen sequenced was Tregs sorted from blood. The origin of the receptors is a human donor in good health.

This sequence joins TRBV5-1 and TRBJ2-3; 9 nucleotides match TRBD2. The CDR3 is 15 residues long. With 5 bases clipped from V and 5 bases from J, the junction kept 9 bases outside the gene matches. The V gene's germline CDR1 is SGHRS and CDR2 YFSETQ. CDR3: CASRAPGLAQDTQYF. CDR3 in DNA: TGCGCCAGCAGGGCCCCGGGACTAGCTCAAGATACGCAGTATTTT.

This clone appeared once. The chain carries TRBV5-1 and TRBJ2-5; the match to TRBD2 covers 10 bases. V shed 0 bases, J shed 2 bases, and the junction held 10 bases outside the gene matches. The length of the CDR3 is 18 residues. CDR1 is SGHRS, CDR2 YFSETQ, per germline. The DNA for the CDR3 is TGCGCCAGCAGCTTGGCCTGGGGGGGACTAGCGACACAAGAGACCCAGTACTTC. Its protein is CASSLAWGGLATQETQYF.

The chain joins TRBV2 to TRBJ2-1; tentatively, D is TRBD1 or TRBD2 (5 bases each). Germline V gives CDR1 SNHLY, CDR2 FYNNEI. V was pared by 7 bases and J by 6 bases, with 19 bases between. The CDR3 totals 15 residues. In DNA, the CDR3 is TGTGCCAGCATGTTTGGGGACCGCCGCCGCAATGAGCAGTTCTTC. Translation: CASMFGDRRRNEQFF. The full variable domain, its missing parts supplied by reference TRBV2 and TRBJ2-1, is EPEVTQTPSHQVTQMGQEVILRCVPISNHLYFYWYRQILGQKVEFLVSFYNNEISEKSEIFDDQFSVERPDGSNFTLKIRSTKLEDSAMYFCASMFGDRRRNEQFFGPGTRLTVL.

This chain joins TRBV7-6 and TRBJ2-5, with D uncertain. Germline V gene data show CDR1 as SGHVS and CDR2 as FNYEAQ. V lost 4 bases and J lost 1, with 1 base in between. The CDR3 consists of 11 residues. DNA of the CDR3: TGTGCCAGCAGCTCCCAAGAGACCCAGTACTTC. Residues: CASSSQETQYF.

The V gene is TRBV2, the J gene TRBJ2-5; D call uncertain. This CDR3 is 14 amino acids long. Trimming removed 3 bases from V and 4 bases from J, with 12 bases in between. Germline assignment: CDR1 SNHLY and CDR2 FYNNEI. The CDR3 region is CASSEGQTGETQYF. In DNA, the CDR3 is TGTGCCAGCAGTGAGGGCCAGACGGGAGAGACCCAGTACTTC.

The chain has TRBV6-1 and TRBJ1-1; perhaps TRBD1 as D (5 bases). Germline CDR1 reads MNHNS; CDR2 reads SASEGT. This CDR3 comprises 15 residues. Trimming shortened V by 7 bases and J by 1 base, and 16 bases separated the two germline ends. CDR3 residues: CASIPRVGANTEAFF. In nucleotides, the CDR3 is TGTGCCAGCATCCCACGGGTTGGGGCGAACACTGAAGCTTTCTTT.

This chain connects TRBV19 to TRBJ2-1, with 8 bases matching TRBD2. CDR1 is LNHDA and CDR2 is SQIVND in the germline V gene (reference sequence). Losses at the gene ends were 5 bases for V and 9 bases for J; bases not matched to a gene: 12. The CDR3 consists of 15 residues. DNA of the CDR3: TGTGCCAGTAGTGCTCCGGGACTAGTAATAAGTGAGCAGTTCTTC. Translated, it gives CASSAPGLVISEQFF.

The rearrangement joins TRBV9 to TRBJ2-3; D remains unclear. This CDR3 is built from 17 residues. V dropped 2 bases and J dropped 0 bases, with 16 bases sitting between them. Germline V lookup: CDR1 SGDLS, CDR2 YYNGEE. The CDR3 DNA sequence: TGTGCCAGCAGCGTTTTTGGGGTCCGGGCGAGCACAGATACGCAGTATTTT. Encoded protein: CASSVFGVRASTDTQYF. The whole variable domain, remainder taken from reference TRBV9 and TRBJ2-3, is DSGVTQTPKHLITATGQRVTLRCSPRSGDLSVYWYQQSLDQGLQFLIQYYNGEERAKGNILERFSAQQFPDLHSELNLSSLELGDSALYFCASSVFGVRASTDTQYFGPGTRLTVL.

The chain couples TRBV28 to TRBJ1-2; D perhaps matches TRBD1 (6 bases). The V end was cut by 4 bases, the J end by 4 bases, with 7 bases between. Germline CDR1 is MDHEN and CDR2 is SYDVKM. The CDR3 length is 12 residues. Here the CDR3 DNA reads TGTGCCAGCAGTTCCAGGGGCTATGGCTACACCTTC. Residues: CASSSRGYGYTF.

This clone was seen a few times. The V call is TRBV30, the J call TRBJ1-1; 7 bases line up with TRBD1. Trimming removed 4 bases from V and 7 bases from J; junction bases left unmatched: 12. Germline values: CDR1 GTSNPN, CDR2 SVGIG (reference sequence). CDR3 length: 14 residues. For the CDR3, the DNA is TGTGCCTGGATGGGTGGCAGGGGGGAGGGTGAAGCTTTCTTT. Translating gives CAWMGGRGEGEAFF.

This CDR3 is CASSQGWVGDEQFF. DNA of the CDR3: TGTGCCAGCAGCCAAGGCTGGGTCGGGGATGAGCAGTTCTTC. The rearrangement joins TRBV4-2 to TRBJ2-1, with D perhaps matching TRBD2 (5 bases). The V and J ends lost 1 base and 8 bases respectively, with 12 bases between them. Per the germline V gene, CDR1 is LGHNA and CDR2 is YNFKEQ. CDR3 length: 14 residues.

The J gene is TRBJ1-1, the V gene TRBV5-6; D is possibly TRBD1 (5 bases). Germline V gives CDR1 SGHDT, CDR2 YYEEEE. V gave up 0 bases and J gave up 3 bases, with 12 bases separating them. CDR3 length equals 15 residues. The CDR3: CASSLARQSYTEAFF. The CDR3 DNA follows: TGTGCCAGCAGCTTGGCGCGACAGTCATACACTGAAGCTTTCTTT.

The chain carries TRBV2 and TRBJ2-7; TRBD1 matches at 8 bases. The CDR3 is 16 amino acids. The junction had 14 bases not matched to a gene; V was cut back by 4 bases and J by 6 bases. Looked up from germline, CDR1 is SNHLY and CDR2 is FYNNEI. The DNA of the CDR3 is TGTGCCAGCAGTGTGATAGGTGGGACAGGAGTCGCCGAGCAGTACTTC. Its translation is CASSVIGGTGVAEQYF.

The chain combines TRBV12-5 with TRBJ2-3; TRBD2 matches at 11 bases. Germline loops: CDR1 LGHNT, CDR2 FRNRAP. The trim removed 0 bases at V and 1 base at J, leaving 0 bases unmatched. The CDR3 spans 16 residues. The CDR3 DNA reads as TGTGCTAGTGGTTTGGTACTAGCGGGAGGCACAGATACGCAGTATTTT. Translating it yields CASGLVLAGGTDTQYF.

The chain links TRBV19 to TRBJ2-1, with 7 bases fitting TRBD2. Germline V CDR1 and CDR2: LNHDA, SQIVND (reference sequence). The CDR3 has 15 residues. Losses at the gene ends were 5 bases for V and 7 bases for J; bases not matched to a gene: 11. The CDR3 coding sequence is TGTGCCAGTAGTTCCAAGTACCTAGCGGCGAATGAGCAGTTCTTC. Translating gives CASSSKYLAANEQFF. The full variable domain, with the rest looked up from reference TRBV19 and TRBJ2-1, is DGGITQSPKYLFRKEGQNVTLSCEQNLNHDAMYWYRQDPGQGLRLIYYSQIVNDFQKGDIAEGYSVSREKKESFPLTVTSAQKNPTAFYLCASSSKYLAANEQFFGPGTRLTVL.

V usage is TRBV10-2 and J usage is TRBJ2-1; 13 positions match TRBD2. Germline loops: CDR1 WSHSY, CDR2 SAAADI. J gave up 11 bases and V 6 bases, and 10 bases lay outside the gene matches. The CDR3 runs 15 residues. CDR3 sequence (DNA): TGCGCCAGCAGACTAGCGGGAGGGCCTTTAGGGCAGCAGTTCTTC. Its translation: CASRLAGGPLGQQFF.

The rearrangement links TRBV6-6 to TRBJ2-5, with 7 bases fitting TRBD1. V was pared by 4 bases and J by 4 bases, with 9 bases of the junction left unmatched. This CDR3 is 15 amino acids long. Germline values: CDR1 MNHNY, CDR2 SVGAGI (reference sequence). The CDR3 DNA reads as TGTGCCAGCAGTTTCGGGACAGCAAGGGGAGAGACCCAGTACTTC. Its translation is CASSFGTARGETQYF.

This clone appeared once. The V and J genes are TRBV6-1 and TRBJ2-2; D might be TRBD1 (6 bases). Per germline, CDR1 MNHNS and CDR2 SASEGT. The CDR3 has 14 amino acids. The V gene lost 6 bases and the J gene lost 6 bases, with 14 bases spanning the gap. In DNA, the CDR3 is TGTGCCAGCAGGACCCTCCAGGGGTCCGGGGAGCTGTTTTTT. Translating gives CASRTLQGSGELFF.

The chain links TRBV28 to TRBJ2-7, with 9 bases identical to TRBD1. The CDR3 is made up of 13 amino acids. Looked up from germline, CDR1 is MDHEN and CDR2 is SYDVKM. The junction had 6 bases not matched to a gene; V was cut back by 9 bases and J by 3 bases. CDR3 sequence reads: CASVGQGDYEQYF. The CDR3 coding sequence is TGTGCCAGTGTGGGACAGGGAGACTACGAGCAGTACTTC.

J is TRBJ2-7 and V is TRBV6-5, with 7 bases that match TRBD1. After removal of 6 bases from V and 0 bases from J, the junction contained 5 bases not matched to a gene. This CDR3 spans 14 amino acids. Germline V lookup: CDR1 MNHEY, CDR2 SVGAGI. Here the CDR3 DNA reads TGTGCCAGCAGCCTGGGACAGAGCTCCTACGAGCAGTACTTC. Translated, it gives CASSLGQSSYEQYF.

J is TRBJ2-5 and V is TRBV25-1; no reliable D call. Gene TRBJ2-7 matches the end of the DNA better, so the J call may be wrong. The CDR3 totals 17 residues. Germline CDR1 and CDR2: MGHDK and SYGVNS. For the CDR3, the DNA is TGTGCCAGCAGTGGCCGACGTCGGAGCGCCTCCTCCTACGAGCAGTACTTC. Translation gives CASSGRRRSASSYEQYF.

V and J are TRBV2 and TRBJ2-2; D is undetermined. V lost 5 bases, J lost 7 bases, and 11 bases lay in between. The CDR3 extends over 13 amino acids. Germline V CDR1 and CDR2: SNHLY, FYNNEI. The CDR3 region has the DNA TGTGCCAGCAGTCGGTCCTCAGGCGGGGAGCTGTTTTTT. Protein product: CASSRSSGGELFF.

The J gene is TRBJ2-7, the V gene TRBV4-1; D is ambiguous. The CDR3 length is 15 residues. Germline CDR1 and CDR2: MGHRA and YSYEKL. The ends were cut back, 0 bases at V and 2 bases at J, with 11 bases in the middle. The CDR3 DNA reads TGCGCCAGCAGCCAAGAGATCAGAGGTCCCTACGAGCAGTACTTC. Its protein is CASSQEIRGPYEQYF.